The next 5 T cell receptor beta chains were all read from a single sample in a study of shared clonotypes between healthy human individuals. The table came from immunoSEQ multiplex PCR; TCRdb's copy has only in-frame clones and leaves some out. Of 90,000 to 100,000 clones detected, around 43% appear once; the ten largest clones hold approximately 16%. Sequenced sample: PBMCs. These receptors came from a woman in her thirties or forties in good health. Some clones in this sample may be carry-over from other donors' samples.

The J gene is TRBJ1-3, the V gene TRBV7-2; D is perhaps TRBD1 (5 bases). In germline, CDR1 is SGHTA, CDR2 FQGNSA. The CDR3 consists of 14 residues. Trimming removed 2 bases at V and 4 bases at J, with 9 bases between. The CDR3 sequence is CASSLLGTGNTIYF. Here the CDR3 DNA reads TGTGCCAGCAGCTTACTCGGGACCGGAAACACCATATATTTT.

V and J are TRBV9 and TRBJ1-2; a weak D match, TRBD1 (6 bases). Deletions cut 2 bases from V and 2 bases from J, with 7 bases between. Germline CDR1 SGDLS, CDR2 YYNGEE. This CDR3 region has 13 residues. As DNA, the CDR3 is TGTGCCAGCAGCGTCGACAGGAACTATGGCTACACCTTC. Protein: CASSVDRNYGYTF.

This clone was seen more than once but under ten times. This chain's CDR3 is CASSSPLGGTTEAFF. For the CDR3, the DNA is TGTGCCAGCAGTTCCCCCCTCGGGGGGACCACTGAAGCTTTCTTT. The chain combines TRBV6-5 with TRBJ1-1; TRBD1 is a possible D gene (5 bases). This CDR3 has 15 amino acids. Germline CDR1 reads MNHEY; CDR2 reads SVGAGI. V was shortened by 4 bases and J by 4 bases, with 16 bases between the two germline ends.

This clone showed up many times. The gene calls are TRBV18 and TRBJ1-1, with D possibly being TRBD1 (6 bases). Per germline, CDR1 KGHSH and CDR2 LQKENI. The CDR3 sequence is 18 residues long. Trimming removed 3 bases from V and 1 base from J, with 21 bases in between. CDR3 sequence (DNA): TGTGCCAGCTCACCCTCCGGGGGGCCCGAGGGACCGAACACTGAAGCTTTCTTT. Translated, it gives CASSPSGGPEGPNTEAFF.

The chain links TRBV30 to TRBJ2-1, with 9 bases that match TRBD2. J lost 5 bases, V lost 4 bases, and 12 bases had no gene match. The CDR3 is 16 residues long. Germline V gene data show CDR1 as GTSNPN and CDR2 as SVGIG (reference sequence). The CDR3 nucleotides are TGTGCCTGGACCCCTAGCTGGGCTAGCGGGAACAATGAGCAGTTCTTC. Its translation is CAWTPSWASGNNEQFF. Filled out from reference TRBV30 and TRBJ2-1, the complete variable domain reads SQTIHQWPATLVQPVGSPLSLECTVEGTSNPNLYWYRQAAGRGLQLLFYSVGIGQISSEVPQNLSASRPQDRQFILSSKKLLLSDSGFYLCAWTPSWASGNNEQFFGPGTRLTVL.